Sequencing of this T cell receptor (beta chain) was carried out in a study of blood T cell repertoires in COVID-19. Looking at the study overall: COVID-19 samples from acute and convalescent phases originated in the United States, Italy and Spain. From T cells, B-cell-depleted T cells, or PBMCs came the material, which was cDNA or gDNA.

This clone was found a few times. The CDR3 loop spans 15 amino acids. Germline-derived CDR1 and CDR2 are LGHDT and YNNKEL (reference sequence). The junction had 6 bases not matched to a gene; V was cut back by 4 bases and J by 3 bases. How the authors handled the data: Counts of nucleated cells, estimated from reference gene primer amplification, were obtained. Profiled with immunoSEQ multiplex PCR; TCRdb holds only in-frame clones, not every one. The D gene and trimming were derived from the DNA, and the V and J assignments and clone size from that table. The sample shows about 55,000 clones, approximately 85% of them seen only once.

The sample was peripheral blood. This receptor was obtained from a human donor in a cohort sampled during active COVID-19. V gene TRBV3-1 (or the pseudogene TRBV3-2) combines with J gene TRBJ1-5; 7 bases align to TRBD1. CDR3 loop: CASSPWDSPNQPQHF. CDR3 in DNA: TGTGCCAGCAGCCCCTGGGACAGCCCCAATCAGCCCCAGCATTTT.